This is a list of T cell receptor beta chains from one sample in a study of OX40 agonist ivuxolimab in advanced cancers. Clones were read by immunoSEQ multiplex PCR, and TCRdb kept only the in-frame ones, dropping some. The table has tens of thousands of clones, 86% seen once; the top ten hold around 0.6%. The sample in question was CD4+ or CD8+ T cells sorted from blood, obtained in a trial of the OX40 agonist ivuxolimab. Every receptor here comes from an adult with an advanced solid tumor such as melanoma, head and neck, liver or kidney cancer. Each CDR3 is given with its conserved first and last residue. The D gene is left open where the match is weak. A clone size is listed for some rows: how often the clone was seen (once, few, many), or a class if it is expanded.

len: 16; d_gene: TRBD2; abundance: -; j_gene: TRBJ2-7; v_gene: TRBV5-4; CDR3nt: TGTGCCAGCAGCCAAAGACTAGCGGATTACTCCTACGAGCAGTACTTC; CDR3aa: CASSQRLADYSYEQYF
len: 14; d_gene: -; abundance: -; j_gene: TRBJ2-7; v_gene: TRBV27; CDR3nt: TGTGCCAGCAGCCGGACACCCCTAGGCGGGGAGCAGTACTTC; CDR3aa: CASSRTPLGGEQYF
len: 14; d_gene: TRBD1; abundance: -; j_gene: TRBJ1-2; v_gene: TRBV6-5; CDR3nt: TGTGCCAGCAGTTTGTCTCGACAGGGTTATGGCTACACCTTC; CDR3aa: CASSLSRQGYGYTF
len: 14; d_gene: -; abundance: once; j_gene: TRBJ1-4; v_gene: TRBV30; CDR3nt: TGTGCCTGGAGTCTAGCGGGTGTTGGTGAAAAACTGTTTTTT; CDR3aa: CAWSLAGVGEKLFF
len: 17; d_gene: TRBD2; abundance: -; j_gene: TRBJ2-3; v_gene: TRBV5-4; CDR3nt: TGTGCCAGCAGCTTGGAAGCTAGCGGCCTTGACACAGATACGCAGTATTTT; CDR3aa: CASSLEASGLDTDTQYF
len: 13; d_gene: TRBD2; abundance: -; j_gene: TRBJ2-1; v_gene: TRBV7-2; CDR3nt: TGTGCCTGCAGCGGGAGAGGCTACAATGAGCAGTTCTTC; CDR3aa: CACSGRGYNEQFF
len: 14; d_gene: TRBD1; abundance: few; j_gene: TRBJ1-1; v_gene: TRBV5-6; CDR3nt: TGTGCCAGCAGCAGGGCCGGACAGGGCACTGAAGCTTTCTTT; CDR3aa: CASSRAGQGTEAFF
len: 13; d_gene: -; abundance: -; j_gene: TRBJ1-1; v_gene: TRBV11-2; CDR3nt: TGTGCCAGCAGCTCCTTCCCCGGGGGAGAAGCTTTCTTT; CDR3aa: CASSSFPGGEAFF
len: 15; d_gene: TRBD1; abundance: -; j_gene: TRBJ1-1; v_gene: TRBV4-1; CDR3nt: TGCGCCAGCAGCCTAGGGACAGAAATGAACACTGAAGCTTTCTTT; CDR3aa: CASSLGTEMNTEAFF
len: 12; d_gene: -; abundance: -; j_gene: TRBJ2-3; v_gene: TRBV5-1; CDR3nt: TGCGCCAGCAGTCCCGGCACAGATACGCAGTATTTT; CDR3aa: CASSPGTDTQYF
len: 14; d_gene: TRBD1; abundance: few; j_gene: TRBJ1-2; v_gene: TRBV28; CDR3nt: TGTGCCAGCACCCCGGACAGGGTTGGCTATGGCTACACCTTC; CDR3aa: CASTPDRVGYGYTF
len: 18; d_gene: TRBD2; abundance: -; j_gene: TRBJ2-2; v_gene: TRBV9; CDR3nt: TGTGCCAGCAGCCGGACTAGCGGGGGGCACTCGAACACCGGGGAGCTGTTTTTT; CDR3aa: CASSRTSGGHSNTGELFF
len: 14; d_gene: -; abundance: -; j_gene: TRBJ1-1; v_gene: TRBV7-2; CDR3nt: TGTGCCAGTAAAGCGAACACGTGGAATACTGAAGCTTTCTTT; CDR3aa: CASKANTWNTEAFF
len: 15; d_gene: TRBD1; abundance: -; j_gene: TRBJ1-2; v_gene: TRBV7-9; CDR3nt: TGTGCCAGCAGCATCTGGGACAGGGAAGCCTATGGCTACACCTTC; CDR3aa: CASSIWDREAYGYTF
len: 13; d_gene: TRBD1; abundance: -; j_gene: TRBJ1-2; v_gene: TRBV5-6; CDR3nt: TGTGCCAGCAGCTTGGGACAGGGGTCTGGCTACACCTTC; CDR3aa: CASSLGQGSGYTF
len: 14; d_gene: TRBD2; abundance: -; j_gene: TRBJ2-1; v_gene: TRBV27; CDR3nt: TGTGCCAGCTGGGCTAGCGGGACCTACAATGAGCAGTTCTTC; CDR3aa: CASWASGTYNEQFF
len: 16; d_gene: -; abundance: -; j_gene: TRBJ2-2; v_gene: TRBV6-5; CDR3nt: TGTGCCAGCAGTTCCGCAAACAGGGTACCCACCGGGGAGCTGTTTTTT; CDR3aa: CASSSANRVPTGELFF
len: 15; d_gene: -; abundance: -; j_gene: TRBJ2-7; v_gene: TRBV9; CDR3nt: TGTGCCAGCAGCCCAGGGGGGGACAGCCCATACGAGCAGTACTTC; CDR3aa: CASSPGGDSPYEQYF
len: 16; d_gene: -; abundance: -; j_gene: TRBJ2-5; v_gene: TRBV7-6; CDR3nt: TGTGCCAGCAGCTTAGGGACGGAGAGTAAGGGTGAGACCCAGTACTTC; CDR3aa: CASSLGTESKGETQYF
len: 15; d_gene: -; abundance: once; j_gene: TRBJ2-4; v_gene: TRBV19; CDR3nt: TGTGCCAGTAGTCCCAGGAGGGGGGCCAAAAACATTCAGTACTTC; CDR3aa: CASSPRRGAKNIQYF
len: 13; d_gene: TRBD1; abundance: -; j_gene: TRBJ1-1; v_gene: TRBV7-8; CDR3nt: TGTGCCAGCAGCCGGACAGGGCCAATCGAAGCTTTCTTT; CDR3aa: CASSRTGPIEAFF
len: 12; d_gene: TRBD1; abundance: few; j_gene: TRBJ1-2; v_gene: TRBV19; CDR3nt: TGTGCCAGTTCCGACAGGGGCTATGGCTACACCTTC; CDR3aa: CASSDRGYGYTF
len: 13; d_gene: -; abundance: -; j_gene: TRBJ1-1; v_gene: TRBV19; CDR3nt: TGTGCCAGTTCTAAAGGCAGATTCACTGAAGCTTTCTTT; CDR3aa: CASSKGRFTEAFF
len: 16; d_gene: TRBD2; abundance: few; j_gene: TRBJ2-1; v_gene: TRBV6-1; CDR3nt: TGTGCCAGCAGTGCTCCACCTAGCGGGAGGAGCAATGAGCAGTTCTTC; CDR3aa: CASSAPPSGRSNEQFF